These 15 T cell receptor beta chains were all obtained from the same sample, sequenced in a study of T cells in Graves' hyperthyroidism and ophthalmopathy. RNA transcripts gave rise to amplified TCR beta CDR3 regions. HTBI primers were employed in a first-round RT-PCR of the TCR CDR3. TCRdb passed the multiplex PCR reads through MiXCR, listing each CDR3 protein once. The sample holds about 400,000 distinct CDR3 sequences, 15% seen once. The sequenced sample consisted of blood. These receptors were collected from a woman aged 25-40 years with Graves' hyperthyroidism.

At least ten counts were recorded for this clonotype. This chain connects TRBV15 to TRBJ2-1; TRBD2 is a possible D gene (6 bases). CDR3 length: 13 amino acids. Per the germline V gene, CDR1 is LNHNV and CDR2 is YYDKDF (reference sequence). V lost 4 bases and J 9 bases, leaving 13 bases between the germline ends. CDR3 loop: CATSIGGTVEQFF. The CDR3 DNA is TGTGCCACCAGCATCGGCGGGACTGTTGAGCAGTTCTTC.

As regards this clonotype: Possible read error: a much larger clone is one base away. CDR3 coding DNA: TGCAGCGTTGAAGAGCAGGAGAGGATGGGAGAGACCCAGTACTTC. Its translation is CSVEEQERMGETQYF. V is TRBV29-1 and J is TRBJ2-5; no definite D call. The germline V gene encodes CDR1 SQVTM and CDR2 ANQGSEA. CDR3 length: 15 residues. The V end lost 0 bases, the J end lost 4 bases, and 15 bases lay between the germline ends. The full variable domain, in which reference TRBV29-1 and TRBJ2-5 provide the parts outside the CDR3, is SAVISQKPSRDICQRGTSLTIQCQVDSQVTMMFWYRQQPGQSLTLIATANQGSEATYESGFVIDKFPISRPNLTFSTLTVSNMSPEDSSIYLCSVEEQERMGETQYFGPGTRLLVL.

The rearrangement uses TRBV19 and TRBJ2-1; 9 bases are a match to TRBD1. Germline V gene data show CDR1 as LNHDA and CDR2 as SQIVND (reference sequence). This CDR3 is 15 amino acids long. Losses at the gene ends were 6 bases for V and 7 bases for J; bases not matched to a gene: 10. The CDR3 bases are TGTGCCAGTAGGATACAGGGGGCTGGAGGGAATGAGCAGTTCTTC. Amino acids: CASRIQGAGGNEQFF.

This clonotype was seen repeatedly, ten times or more. V and J are TRBV18 and TRBJ1-5, with D perhaps matching TRBD1 (6 bases). With 6 bases removed from V and 5 bases from J, the gap between germline ends came to 14 bases. The CDR3 has 14 residues. Germline values: CDR1 KGHSH, CDR2 LQKENI. CDR3 residues: CASSDDRTYQPQHF. The CDR3 DNA is TGTGCCAGCTCTGACGACAGGACGTATCAGCCCCAGCATTTT.

The V gene is TRBV10-3, the J gene TRBJ1-5; perhaps TRBD1 as D (6 bases). Germline V CDR1 and CDR2: ENHRY, SYGVKD. The CDR3 spans 15 residues. V was pared by 3 bases and J by 2 bases, with 11 bases between. CDR3 DNA sequence: TGTGCCATCAGTGAAAGGACAGAGGGCAATCAGCCCCAGCATTTT. Translating it yields CAISERTEGNQPQHF.

J is TRBJ2-2 and V is TRBV18, with D tentatively TRBD2 (6 bases). Germline V gives CDR1 KGHSH, CDR2 LQKENI. The length of the CDR3 is 14 residues. V was clipped by 2 bases and J by 5 bases, with 9 bases between them. Written as DNA, the CDR3 is TGTGCCAGCTCACCAACTAGCCGTACCGGGGAGCTGTTTTTT. It yields the protein CASSPTSRTGELFF.

J is TRBJ2-5 and V is TRBV18; D is unclear. Germline loops: CDR1 KGHSH, CDR2 LQKENI. The germline V and J ends were trimmed by 2 bases and 2 bases, with 12 bases remaining between them. This CDR3 has 15 amino acids. The CDR3 reads CASSPYGLGQETQYF. As DNA, the CDR3 is TGTGCCAGCTCACCATACGGGTTGGGGCAAGAGACCCAGTACTTC.

The chain's CDR3 is CATSDYDAQYF. In nucleotides, the CDR3 is TGTGCCACCAGTGATTATGACGCTCAGTACTTC. The chain combines TRBV24-1 with TRBJ2-4; D is uncertain. CDR3 length: 11 residues. V was shortened by 2 bases and J by 12 bases, with 7 bases between the two germline ends. The germline V gene encodes CDR1 KGHDR and CDR2 SFDVKD.

In this sample, this clonotype turned up many times. The rearrangement uses TRBV12-3 or TRBV12-4 and TRBJ2-1; 10 positions match TRBD2. This CDR3 comprises 15 residues. Trimming removed 5 bases from V and 7 bases from J; junction bases left unmatched: 8. The CDR3 DNA reads as TGTGCCAGCAGTGACGGCGGACTAGCGGTAAATGAGCAGTTCTTC. Translation: CASSDGGLAVNEQFF.

This clonotype was recorded at least ten times. The V call is TRBV5-1, the J call TRBJ2-5; D perhaps matches TRBD2 (6 bases). This CDR3 has 14 amino acids. The V end lost 4 bases, the J end lost 3 bases, and 13 bases lay between the germline ends. CDR1 and CDR2 from the germline V gene are SGHRS and YFSETQ. CDR3 nucleotide sequence: TGCGCCAGCAGCCCCGGGACTGAGGAAGAGACCCAGTACTTC. This codes for CASSPGTEEETQYF.

The V gene is TRBV3-1, the J gene TRBJ2-5, with D maybe TRBD1 (6 bases). V lost 0 bases and J lost 8, with 10 bases in between. Per the germline V gene, CDR1 is LGHDT and CDR2 is YNNKEL (reference sequence). CDR3 length: 13 amino acids. CDR3 residues: CASSQEGAKTQYF. Written as DNA, the CDR3 is TGTGCCAGCAGCCAAGAGGGGGCGAAAACCCAGTACTTC.

This clonotype appeared many times. This sequence joins TRBV7-7 and TRBJ2-5; 12 nucleotides agree with TRBD1. Per the germline V gene, CDR1 is SSHAT and CDR2 is FNYEAQ (reference sequence). V lost 2 bases to trimming and J lost 5 bases; unmatched junction nucleotides: 9. This CDR3 contains 17 residues. The CDR3 loop is CASSLRVGTGGKETQYF. CDR3 DNA sequence: TGTGCCAGCAGCTTAAGAGTGGGGACAGGGGGCAAGGAGACCCAGTACTTC.

V usage is TRBV2 and J usage is TRBJ2-7, with 8 bases aligning to TRBD1. The V gene end was trimmed by 6 bases and the J gene end by 0 bases; junction bases not matched to a gene: 7. Germline V gives CDR1 SNHLY, CDR2 FYNNEI. This CDR3 is 15 amino acids long. The CDR3 coding sequence is TGTGCCAGCAGGGAGGGGACAGGAATCTCCTACGAGCAGTACTTC. Protein sequence: CASREGTGISYEQYF.

This clonotype was counted at least ten times. The chain joins TRBV7-9 to TRBJ2-1, with 10 bases lining up with TRBD2. CDR1 SEHNR and CDR2 FQNEAQ come from the germline V gene (reference sequence). V lost 4 bases to trimming and J lost 5 bases; unmatched junction nucleotides: 5. The CDR3 contains 15 residues. CDR3 amino acids: CASSSSGRRDNEQFF. CDR3 bases: TGTGCCAGCAGCTCTAGCGGGAGAAGGGACAATGAGCAGTTCTTC. The full variable domain, completed using reference TRBV7-9 and TRBJ2-1, is DTGVSQNPRHKITKRGQNVTFRCDPISEHNRLYWYRQTLGQGPEFLTYFQNEAQLEKSRLLSDRFSAERPKGSFSTLEIQRTEQGDSAMYLCASSSSGRRDNEQFFGPGTRLTVL.

The chain links TRBV7-9 to TRBJ2-1; a possible D gene is TRBD2 (6 bases). Germline V lookup: CDR1 SEHNR, CDR2 FQNEAQ (reference sequence). Trimming left V 1 base short and J 10 bases short, with 14 bases between. This CDR3 is 14 amino acids long. CDR3 DNA sequence: TGTGCCAGCAGCTTAGAAGCGACTAGTCGCGAGCAGTTCTTC. This translates into CASSLEATSREQFF. Supplemented by reference TRBV7-9 and TRBJ2-1, the full variable domain reads DTGVSQNPRHKITKRGQNVTFRCDPISEHNRLYWYRQTLGQGPEFLTYFQNEAQLEKSRLLSDRFSAERPKGSFSTLEIQRTEQGDSAMYLCASSLEATSREQFFGPGTRLTVL.